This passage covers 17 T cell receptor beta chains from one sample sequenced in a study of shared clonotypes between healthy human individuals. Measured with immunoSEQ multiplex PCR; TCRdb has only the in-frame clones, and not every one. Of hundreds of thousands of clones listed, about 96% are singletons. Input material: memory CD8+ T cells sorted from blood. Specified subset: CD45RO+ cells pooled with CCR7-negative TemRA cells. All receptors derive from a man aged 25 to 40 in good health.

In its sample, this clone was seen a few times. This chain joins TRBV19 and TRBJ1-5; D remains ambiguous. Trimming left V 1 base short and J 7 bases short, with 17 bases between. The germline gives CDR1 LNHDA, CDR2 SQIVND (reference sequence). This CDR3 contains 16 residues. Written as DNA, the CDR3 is TGTGCCAGTAGTATAGTGCCAGGAGGAGGTAGGCAGCCCCAGCATTTT. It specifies CASSIVPGGGRQPQHF.

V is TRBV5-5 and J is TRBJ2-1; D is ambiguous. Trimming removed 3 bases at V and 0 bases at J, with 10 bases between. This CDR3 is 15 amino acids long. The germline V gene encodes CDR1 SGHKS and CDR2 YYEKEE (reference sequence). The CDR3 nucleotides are TGTGCCAGCAGCTCCGTAAGGGACTCCTACAATGAGCAGTTCTTC. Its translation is CASSSVRDSYNEQFF.

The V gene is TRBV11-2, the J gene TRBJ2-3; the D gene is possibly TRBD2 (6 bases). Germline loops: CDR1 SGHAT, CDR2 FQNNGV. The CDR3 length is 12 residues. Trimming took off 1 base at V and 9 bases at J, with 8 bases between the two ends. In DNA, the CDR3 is TGTGCCAGCAGCTTAGGGGACTTCACGCAGTATTTT. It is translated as CASSLGDFTQYF.

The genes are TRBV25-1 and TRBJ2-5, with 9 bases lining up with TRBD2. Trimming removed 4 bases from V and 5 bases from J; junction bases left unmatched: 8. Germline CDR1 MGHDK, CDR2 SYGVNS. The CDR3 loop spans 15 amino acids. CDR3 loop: CASSGQREALETQYF. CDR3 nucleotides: TGTGCCAGCAGTGGCCAGCGGGAGGCCCTGGAGACCCAGTACTTC. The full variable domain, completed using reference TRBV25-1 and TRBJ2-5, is EADIYQTPRYLVIGTGKKITLECSQTMGHDKMYWYQQDPGMELHLIHYSYGVNSTEKGDLSSESTVSRIRTEHFPLTLESARPSHTSQYLCASSGQREALETQYFGPGTRLLVL.

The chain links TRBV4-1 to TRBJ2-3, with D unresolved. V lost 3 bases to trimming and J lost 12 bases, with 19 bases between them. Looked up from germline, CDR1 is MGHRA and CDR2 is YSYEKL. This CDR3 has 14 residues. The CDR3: CASSHRNRTSHQYF. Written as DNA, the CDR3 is TGCGCCAGCAGCCACCGAAATAGGACCTCCCACCAGTATTTT.

CDR3 coding DNA: TGTGCCAGCTCACCGGATCTAGCGGAAGGTCAGTTCTTC. This encodes CASSPDLAEGQFF. The chain combines TRBV18 with TRBJ2-1; TRBD2 aligns across 7 bases. V lost 3 bases to trimming and J lost 13 bases; unmatched junction nucleotides: 9. Germline V gene data show CDR1 as KGHSH and CDR2 as LQKENI. The CDR3 spans 13 residues.

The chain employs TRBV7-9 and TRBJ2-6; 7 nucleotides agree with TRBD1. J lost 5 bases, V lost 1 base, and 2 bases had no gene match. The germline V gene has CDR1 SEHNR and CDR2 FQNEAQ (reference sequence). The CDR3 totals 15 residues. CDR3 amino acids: CASSLGTGRANVLTF. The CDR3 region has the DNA TGTGCCAGCAGCTTAGGGACAGGTCGGGCCAACGTCCTGACTTTC.

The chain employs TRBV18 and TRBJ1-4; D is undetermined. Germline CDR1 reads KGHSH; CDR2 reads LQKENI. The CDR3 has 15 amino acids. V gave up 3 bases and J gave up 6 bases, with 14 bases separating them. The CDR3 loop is CASSPLGVSDEKLFF. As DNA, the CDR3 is TGTGCCAGCTCACCCCTCGGAGTCTCAGATGAAAAACTGTTTTTT.

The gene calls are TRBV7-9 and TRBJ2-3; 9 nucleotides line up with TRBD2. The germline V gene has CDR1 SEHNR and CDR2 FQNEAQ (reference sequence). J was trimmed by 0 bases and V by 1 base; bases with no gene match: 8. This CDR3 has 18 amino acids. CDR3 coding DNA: TGTGCCAGCAGCTTAGTTCAAGCGGGAGGACCTAGCACAGATACGCAGTATTTT. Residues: CASSLVQAGGPSTDTQYF.

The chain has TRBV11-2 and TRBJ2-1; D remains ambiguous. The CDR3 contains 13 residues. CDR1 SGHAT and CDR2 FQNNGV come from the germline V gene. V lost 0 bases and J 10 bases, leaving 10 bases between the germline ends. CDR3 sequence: CASSLDWGWEQFF. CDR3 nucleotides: TGTGCCAGCAGCTTAGATTGGGGTTGGGAGCAGTTCTTC.

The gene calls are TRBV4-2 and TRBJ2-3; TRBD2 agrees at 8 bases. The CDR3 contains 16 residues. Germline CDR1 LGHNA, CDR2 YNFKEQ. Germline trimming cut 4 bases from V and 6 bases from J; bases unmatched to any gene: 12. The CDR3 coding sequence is TGTGCCAGCAGCCTGCCGGGACTAGAGGTATCGGATACGCAGTATTTT. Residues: CASSLPGLEVSDTQYF.

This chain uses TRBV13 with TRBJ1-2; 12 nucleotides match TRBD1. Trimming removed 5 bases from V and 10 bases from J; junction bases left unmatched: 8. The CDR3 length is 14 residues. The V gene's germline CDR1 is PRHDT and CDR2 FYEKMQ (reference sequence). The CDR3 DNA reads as TGTGCCAGCAGCAAGGGACAGGGGGCCGAGACCTACACCTTC. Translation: CASSKGQGAETYTF. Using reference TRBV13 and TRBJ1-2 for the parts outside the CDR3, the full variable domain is AAGVIQSPRHLIKEKRETATLKCYPIPRHDTVYWYQQGPGQDPQFLISFYEKMQSDKGSIPDRFSAQQFSDYHSELNMSSLELGDSALYFCASSKGQGAETYTFGSGTRLTVV.

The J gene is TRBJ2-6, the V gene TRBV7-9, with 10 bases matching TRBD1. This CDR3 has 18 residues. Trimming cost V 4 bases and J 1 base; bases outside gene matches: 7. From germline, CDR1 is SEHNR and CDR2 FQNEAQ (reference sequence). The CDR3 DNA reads TGTGCCAGCAGCTCATCGCAGGGACAGGGGTCTGGGGCCAACGTCCTGACTTTC. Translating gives CASSSSQGQGSGANVLTF.

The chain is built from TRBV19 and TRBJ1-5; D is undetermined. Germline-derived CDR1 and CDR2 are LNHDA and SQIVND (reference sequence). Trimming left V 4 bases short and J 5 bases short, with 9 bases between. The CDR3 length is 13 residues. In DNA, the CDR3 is TGTGCCAGTAGTAACTCCCGGGATCAGCCCCAGCATTTT. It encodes CASSNSRDQPQHF. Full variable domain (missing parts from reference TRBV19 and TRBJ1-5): DGGITQSPKYLFRKEGQNVTLSCEQNLNHDAMYWYRQDPGQGLRLIYYSQIVNDFQKGDIAEGYSVSREKKESFPLTVTSAQKNPTAFYLCASSNSRDQPQHFGDGTRLSIL.

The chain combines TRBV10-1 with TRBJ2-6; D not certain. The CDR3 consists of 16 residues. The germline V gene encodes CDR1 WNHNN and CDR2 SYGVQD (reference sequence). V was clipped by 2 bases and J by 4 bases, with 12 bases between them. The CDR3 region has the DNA TGCGCCAGCAGTGAGAGTTCAAGCGTAGGGGCCAACGTCCTGACTTTC. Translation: CASSESSSVGANVLTF.

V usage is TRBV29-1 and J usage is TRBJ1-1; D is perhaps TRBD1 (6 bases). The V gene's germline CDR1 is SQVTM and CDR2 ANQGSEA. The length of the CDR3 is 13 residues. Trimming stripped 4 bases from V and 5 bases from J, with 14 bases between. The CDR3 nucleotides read TGCAGCGTTGGTGAGGGGGAAGGTACTGAAGCTTTCTTT. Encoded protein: CSVGEGEGTEAFF.

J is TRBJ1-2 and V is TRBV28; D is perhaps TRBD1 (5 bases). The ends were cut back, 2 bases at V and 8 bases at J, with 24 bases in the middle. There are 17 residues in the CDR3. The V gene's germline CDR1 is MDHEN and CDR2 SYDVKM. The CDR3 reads CASSLGSPRGPLQGYTF. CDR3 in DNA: TGTGCCAGCAGTTTAGGTAGCCCTAGGGGCCCACTACAGGGCTACACCTTC.